The entry below gives a single TCR beta chain sequence along with its context. Antigen: not known. The germline gene is not matched at one end of the junction; a read error may be the cause. The data were taken from a study of T cell responses to AZD1222 COVID-19 vaccine. Broader study findings: Mostly white British, mostly female donors; authors suggested clonal diversity may be underestimated. Unmutated regions of variants are reportedly targeted by nearly half of spike-specific TCRs.

Repertoires were generated with immunoSEQ multiplex PCR, while TCRdb's copy carries only in-frame clones and drops some. In the table there are 150,000 to 180,000 clones, around 85% of which are singletons. Germline CDR1 and CDR2: SSHAT and FNYEAQ (reference sequence). The CDR3 is made up of 13 amino acids. The sequence came from an adult in good health. The J gene is TRBJ1-3, the V gene TRBV7-7, with D hard to call. The starting material was peripheral blood, obtained on day 0 of MenACWY control vaccination. CDR3 nucleotide sequence: TGTGCTAGCAGCTTCGGGGAGGGAAACACCATATATTTT. Its translation: CASSFGEGNTIYF.